This paragraph covers one T cell receptor (beta chain) sequence. Study processing details: Amplification of reference gene primers was used by the study to estimate nucleated cell counts. The repertoire was sequenced with immunoSEQ multiplex PCR; TCRdb's copy has only in-frame clones and lacks some. V and J calls plus clone size are reproduced from that table; the DNA served to infer D and trimming. The repertoire holds some 390,000 clones, with about nine tenths as singletons. The sample is drawn from a study of blood T cell repertoires in COVID-19. The wider study: Material from acute and convalescent COVID-19 was sourced from the United States, Italy and Spain.

V lost 2 bases, J lost 9 bases, and 17 bases lay in between. The germline V gene has CDR1 MNHEY and CDR2 SVGEGT. The CDR3 has 15 residues. The Seattle patients joined while their infection was active and were tracked longitudinally afterward. The chain recombines TRBV6-2 or TRBV6-3 with TRBJ2-1; perhaps TRBD1 as D (7 bases). Sequenced input: peripheral blood. The TCR comes from a woman between 40 and 55 years old with COVID-19, enrolled during active disease. The CDR3 reads CASSYHYTQGGEQFF. In nucleotides, the CDR3 is TGTGCCAGCAGTTACCACTACACCCAGGGGGGTGAGCAGTTCTTC.